This is a list of T cell receptor beta chains from one sample in a study of beta chain features in type 1 diabetes. This table comes from immunoSEQ multiplex PCR, and its TCRdb copy is limited to in-frame clones, with some not included. The sample has about 42,000 clones; 50% are singletons. Sequences were obtained from stem cell memory CD4+ T cells from blood. These receptors were collected from a woman aged 30 to 39 in good health. Both conserved end residues are trimmed from each CDR3.

>TRBJ2-6|17|TRBV4-2
ASSQETGTGGAGANVLT
>TRBJ1-5|12|TRBV7-9
ASNRDGGDQPQH
>TRBJ2-7|11|TRBV7-2
ASSQSGYYEQY
>TRBJ2-7|12|TRBV28
ASSLPRQDYEQY
>TRBJ1-5|12|TRBV19
ASSGREYMEPQH
>TRBJ1-5|14|TRBV18
ASSPQTGTVNQPQH
>TRBJ2-1|14|TRBV5-1
ASSLAGLASYNEQF
>TRBJ2-6|16|TRBV28
ASSFWGVGRSGANVLT
>TRBJ2-7|10|TRBV29-1
SASDFTYEQY
>TRBJ2-2|13|TRBV7-9
ASRPGTVNTGELF